This T cell receptor (beta chain) appears in the sequencing data of a study of tumor-infiltrating lymphocytes in primary liver carcinoma. Study details: Patients of both sexes were 30 to 69 years old. Tumor staging was T1-T3 N0M0; sizes spanned 4.2 to 10 cm across. The study's findings and limits: Presence in all five tumor regions was observed for only about 7-24% of top clones.

The CDR3 runs to 12 residues. Germline-derived CDR1 and CDR2 are SGHAT and FQNNGV. A note on this clonotype: As yet, its antigen is unknown. At one end the junction does not follow the germline gene, possibly because of a read error.

Unsorted bulk tissue (roughly 17-32 mg) underwent RNA and DNA co-extraction. cDNA specific to TCR beta was made from 450 to 500 ng of total RNA, with a constant-region primer employed for priming. What produced the TCR beta libraries was three nested multiplex PCR rounds using slightly modified ARM-PCR. The first two PCR rounds, around 10 cycles each, used TRBV1-TRBV30 forward primers and a C-beta reverse primer. TCRdb re-derived calls from the multiplex PCR reads in MiXCR, one entry per CDR3 protein. Of about 20,000 distinct CDR3 sequences listed, roughly three quarters are singletons. The clonotype comes from a woman aged 25 to 39 with primary liver carcinoma and hepatitis B virus infection. The sequencing input was liver tumor tissue from sampling region 4. Subset here: tumor region T4, right-lateral pole. The chain has TRBV11-2 and TRBJ2-1, with no clear D. The CDR3 coding sequence is TGTGCCAGCAGCTTTCTTAATGATGAACAGTTTTTC. It specifies CASSFLNDEQFF.